This section outlines one T cell receptor beta chain sequence together with its context. There is no known antigen for this receptor. The record has no base qualities; no much larger clone is one base away. This sample is part of a study of blood T cell repertoires in COVID-19 (dated by TCRdb to the early 2020s). Regarding the study in general: Samples covering the acute and convalescent phases of COVID-19 were provided by collaborators in the United States, Italy and Spain. The repertoires were released in a freely available public database meant as a resource for research on the immune response to SARS-CoV-2. The samples were drawn from two sources: the first 160 participants of the ongoing ImmuneRACE study, and 950 to 1,500 subjects contributed by 6 global collaborators. Where available, HLA class I and class II types were taken from metadata supplied by the sample provider and were not determined by assay-based typing. Deeply sampled blood TCRbeta repertoires from subjects exposed to, actively infected with, or recovered from COVID-19 were included in the dataset. The prospective study material was composed of cDNA or gDNA derived from T cells, B-cell-depleted T cells, or PBMCs. Nearly every sample came with metadata listing a de-identified subject ID, COVID-19 status, age in years and sex.

TCRbeta CDR3 regions were amplified from genomic DNA using the immunoSEQ Assay, a bias-controlled multiplex PCR. Turning to the authors' computational methods: The number of nucleated cells in each sample was estimated from the amplification of reference gene primers within the assay. To quantify the absolute abundance of each unique TCRbeta CDR3 rearrangement, sequence reads were collapsed and filtered. Productive Simpson clonality was computed per sample as the square root of Simpson's diversity index over productive rearrangements. TCRdb took this table from immuneACCESS and kept in-frame rearrangements with V and J called. Such tables lack part of the clones; where checked against another copy, unresolved V genes explain under half of the gap, and the rest is unexplained. That table furnishes V, J and clone size, whereas the DNA furnished D and trimming. The sample table holds 40,000 to 65,000 clones, of which about 86% were seen once. The ten largest clones represent roughly 10% of the sample.

The germline V gene encodes CDR1 SEHNR and CDR2 FQNEAQ (reference sequence). The CDR3 numbers 12 residues from cysteine through phenylalanine. Of all the DNA, just the CDR3 is kept, 36 bases in frame from base 1. Unmatched junction bases come to 1, with V trimmed by 5 bases and J by 5 bases. The collaborating institutions used their own protocols to collect whole blood in K2EDTA tubes. For TCRbeta analysis, collaborators shipped samples as frozen whole blood, isolated PBMCs, or DNA extracted from either of those sample types. Overall study results and their limits: The amount of clinical and demographic metadata varied by source and participant and was provided uncurated.

The origin of this receptor is a man aged 65-85 years with active COVID-19. The sequenced sample consisted of peripheral blood. The chain couples TRBV7-9 to TRBJ2-7; TRBD1 lines up with 9 middle nucleotides. The encoded CDR3 is CASSRDRDEQYF. In nucleotides, the sequence is TGTGCCAGCAGCAGGGACAGGGACGAGCAGTACTTC.